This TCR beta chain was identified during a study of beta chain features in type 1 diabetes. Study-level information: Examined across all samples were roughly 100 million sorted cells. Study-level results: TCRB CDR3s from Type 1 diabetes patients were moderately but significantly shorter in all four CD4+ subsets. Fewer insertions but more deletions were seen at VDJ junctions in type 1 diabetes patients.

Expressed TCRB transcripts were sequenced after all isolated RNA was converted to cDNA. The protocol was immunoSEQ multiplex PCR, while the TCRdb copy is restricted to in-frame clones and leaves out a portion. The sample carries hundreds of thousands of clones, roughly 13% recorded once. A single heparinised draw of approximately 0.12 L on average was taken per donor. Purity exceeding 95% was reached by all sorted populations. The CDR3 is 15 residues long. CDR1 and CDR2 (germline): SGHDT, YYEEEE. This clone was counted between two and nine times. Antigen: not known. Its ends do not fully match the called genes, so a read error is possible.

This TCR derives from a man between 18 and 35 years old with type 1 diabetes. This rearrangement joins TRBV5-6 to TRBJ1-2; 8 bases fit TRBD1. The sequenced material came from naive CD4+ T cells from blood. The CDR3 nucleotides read TGTGCCAGCCGGTGGGCCTCGACAGGGGACTACGGCTACACCTTC. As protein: CASRWASTGDYGYTF.